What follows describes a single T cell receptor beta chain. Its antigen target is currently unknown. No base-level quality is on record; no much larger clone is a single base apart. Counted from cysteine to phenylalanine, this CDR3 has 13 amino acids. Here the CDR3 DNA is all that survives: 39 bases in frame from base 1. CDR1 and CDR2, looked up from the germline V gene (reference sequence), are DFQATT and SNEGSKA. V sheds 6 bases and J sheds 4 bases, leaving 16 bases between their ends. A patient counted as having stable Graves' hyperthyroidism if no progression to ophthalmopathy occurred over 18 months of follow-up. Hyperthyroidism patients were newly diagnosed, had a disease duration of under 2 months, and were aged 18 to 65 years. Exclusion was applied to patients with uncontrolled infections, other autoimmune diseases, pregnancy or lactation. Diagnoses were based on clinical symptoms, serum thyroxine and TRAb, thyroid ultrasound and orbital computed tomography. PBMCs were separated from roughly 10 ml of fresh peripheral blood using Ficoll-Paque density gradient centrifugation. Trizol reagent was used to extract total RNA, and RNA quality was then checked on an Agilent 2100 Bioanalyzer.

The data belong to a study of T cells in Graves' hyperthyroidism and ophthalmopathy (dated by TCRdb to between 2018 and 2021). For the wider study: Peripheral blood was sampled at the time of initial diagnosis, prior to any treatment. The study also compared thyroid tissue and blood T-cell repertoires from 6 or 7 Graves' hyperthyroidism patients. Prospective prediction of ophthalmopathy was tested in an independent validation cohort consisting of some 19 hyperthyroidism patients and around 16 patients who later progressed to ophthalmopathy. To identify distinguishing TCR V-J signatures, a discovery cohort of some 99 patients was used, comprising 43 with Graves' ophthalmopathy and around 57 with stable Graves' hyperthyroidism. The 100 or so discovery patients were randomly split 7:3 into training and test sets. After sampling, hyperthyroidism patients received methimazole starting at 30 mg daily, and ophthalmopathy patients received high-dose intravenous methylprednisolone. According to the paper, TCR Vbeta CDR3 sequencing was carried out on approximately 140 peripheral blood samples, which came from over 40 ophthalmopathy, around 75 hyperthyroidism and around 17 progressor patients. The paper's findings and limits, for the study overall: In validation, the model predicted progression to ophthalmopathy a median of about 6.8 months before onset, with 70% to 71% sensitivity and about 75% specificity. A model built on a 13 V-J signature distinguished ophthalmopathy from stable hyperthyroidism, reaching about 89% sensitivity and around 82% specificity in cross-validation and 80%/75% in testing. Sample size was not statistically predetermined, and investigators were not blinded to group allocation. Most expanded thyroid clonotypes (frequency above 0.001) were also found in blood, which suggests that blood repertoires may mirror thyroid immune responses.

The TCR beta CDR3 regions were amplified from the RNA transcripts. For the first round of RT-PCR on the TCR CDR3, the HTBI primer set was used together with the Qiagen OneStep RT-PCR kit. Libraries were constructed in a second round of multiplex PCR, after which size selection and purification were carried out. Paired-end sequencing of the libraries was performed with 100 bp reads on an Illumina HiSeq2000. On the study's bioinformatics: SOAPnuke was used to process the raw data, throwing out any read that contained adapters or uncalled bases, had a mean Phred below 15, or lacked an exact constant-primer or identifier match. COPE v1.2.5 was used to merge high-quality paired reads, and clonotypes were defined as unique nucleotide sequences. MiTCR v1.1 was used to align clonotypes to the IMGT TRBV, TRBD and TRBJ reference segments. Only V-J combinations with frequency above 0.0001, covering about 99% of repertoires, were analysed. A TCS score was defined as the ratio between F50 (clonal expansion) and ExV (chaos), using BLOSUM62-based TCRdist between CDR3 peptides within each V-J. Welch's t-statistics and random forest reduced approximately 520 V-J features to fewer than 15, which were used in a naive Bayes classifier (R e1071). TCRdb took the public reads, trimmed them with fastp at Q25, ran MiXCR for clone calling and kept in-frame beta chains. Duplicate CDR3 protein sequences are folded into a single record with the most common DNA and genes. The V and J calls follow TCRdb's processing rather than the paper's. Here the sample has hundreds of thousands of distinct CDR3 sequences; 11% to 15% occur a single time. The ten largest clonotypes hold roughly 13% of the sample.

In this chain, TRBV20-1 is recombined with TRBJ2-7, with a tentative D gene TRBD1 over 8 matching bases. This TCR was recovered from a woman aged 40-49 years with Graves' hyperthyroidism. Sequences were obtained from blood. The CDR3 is CSAKTGGEYEQYF. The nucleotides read TGCAGTGCCAAAACAGGGGGGGAGTACGAGCAGTACTTC.